These 10 T cell receptor beta chains share one sample of origin, sequenced in a study of T-cell reconstitution after alpha-beta-depleted transplantation in children listed by TCRdb under 2016. The library was built by means of PCR. Sequenced using an Illumina HiSeq 2500. Molecular barcoding was employed in the preparation of TCR libraries, with unique molecular identifiers being used to normalize TCRbeta repertoire quantification. The raw public reads went through TCRdb reprocessing: fastp at Q25, MiXCR clone calling, in-frame beta chains kept. Rows matching on CDR3 protein sequence are summarized as one entry with the most common DNA and genes. This sample holds 200,000 to 250,000 distinct CDR3 sequences; about 8.2% were observed only once. Jointly, the top ten make up approximately 40% of the sample. Explained via the paper, the treatment or condition label denotes: allogeneic hematopoietic cell transplantation with graft depleted of TCRalphabeta T cells and CD19 B cells.

The sample here was PBMCs, mostly from graft donor cells, taken 360 days after TCRalphabeta/CD19-depleted stem cell transplant. The source of these receptors is a male patient aged 2 to 9 who had a stem cell transplant for acute myeloid leukemia, so the T cells may come from the graft donor.

In this sample, this clonotype turned up many times. J is TRBJ2-2 and V is TRBV24-1; D not resolved. Germline V CDR1 and CDR2: KGHDR, SFDVKD. Trimming shortened V by 5 bases and J by 3 bases, and 3 bases separated the two germline ends. CDR3 size: 12 residues. CDR3 nucleotide sequence: TGTGCCACCAGTGGTGACACCGGGGAGCTGTTTTTT. It translates to CATSGDTGELFF.

The sample holds a few counts of this clonotype. V gene TRBV19 combines with J gene TRBJ1-1; 9 bases agree with TRBD1. V lost 5 bases, J lost 6 bases, and 7 bases stayed unmatched. The length of the CDR3 is 14 residues. Germline V gives CDR1 LNHDA, CDR2 SQIVND (reference sequence). The CDR3 DNA is TGTGCCAGTAGTCCCGGACAGGGGTTCGCTGAAGCTTTCTTT. Amino acids: CASSPGQGFAEAFF.

The rearrangement links TRBV4-3 to TRBJ2-7; 11 nucleotides agree with TRBD2. Germline assignment: CDR1 LGHNA and CDR2 YSLEER. The V segment lost 0 bases and the J segment 4 bases; nucleotides outside the gene matches: 5. The CDR3 sequence is 16 residues long. CDR3 amino acids: CASSQDFLAGGYEQYF. The CDR3 DNA follows: TGCGCCAGCAGCCAAGATTTTCTAGCGGGAGGTTACGAGCAGTACTTC.

This clonotype has a count of ten or more. The chain carries TRBV4-2 and TRBJ2-2; D gene unclear. This CDR3 contains 14 residues. Germline V lookup: CDR1 LGHNA, CDR2 YNFKEQ. The V end lost 0 bases, the J end lost 6 bases, and 8 bases lay between the germline ends. CDR3 nucleotide sequence: TGTGCCAGCAGCCAAGAGGGTCCAGCCGGGGAGCTGTTTTTT. Translation gives CASSQEGPAGELFF.

This clonotype appeared many times. DNA for the CDR3: TGTGCCAGCTCACCTCCCGGCCCCCTAGCCAAAAACATTCAGTACTTC. Translating gives CASSPPGPLAKNIQYF. The chain recombines TRBV18 with TRBJ2-4; D unresolved. Trimming pared 3 bases from V and 0 bases from J, leaving 12 bases between. The CDR3 consists of 16 residues. Germline lookup yields CDR1 KGHSH and CDR2 LQKENI.

In this sample, this clonotype turned up a few times. The chain carries TRBV5-1 and TRBJ2-7, with D hard to call. The CDR3 has 14 amino acids. Per the germline V gene, CDR1 is SGHRS and CDR2 is YFSETQ. V lost 5 bases to trimming and J lost 1 base, with 13 bases between them. The CDR3 sequence: CASRPDNPSYEQYV. CDR3 nucleotides: TGCGCCAGCAGGCCGGATAACCCTTCCTACGAGCAGTACGTC.

The V call is TRBV4-2, the J call TRBJ2-3, with 13 bases that match TRBD2. Germline CDR1 reads LGHNA; CDR2 reads YNFKEQ. J lost 0 bases, V lost 8 bases, and 11 bases had no gene match. The CDR3 is made up of 18 amino acids. DNA of the CDR3: TGTGCCAGCGGCCCGCGGACTAGCGGGGGCCTTAGCACAGATACGCAGTATTTT. It codes for CASGPRTSGGLSTDTQYF.

V is TRBV5-1 and J is TRBJ2-5; TRBD1 matches 9 bases. Germline CDR1 reads SGHRS; CDR2 reads YFSETQ. With 4 bases clipped from V and 2 bases from J, the junction kept 6 bases outside the gene matches. The CDR3 runs to 15 residues. The CDR3 DNA sequence: TGCGCCAGCAGCACCGACAGGGGGATTCAAGAGACCCAGTACTTC. Encoded protein: CASSTDRGIQETQYF.

This clonotype was detected only once. The chain has TRBV20-1 and TRBJ2-3; 10 positions match TRBD2. V shed 5 bases, J shed 0 bases, and the junction held 8 bases outside the gene matches. Germline CDR1 DFQATT, CDR2 SNEGSKA (reference sequence). This CDR3 spans 16 amino acids. Here the CDR3 reads CSASLAGVTSTDTQYF. For the CDR3, the DNA is TGCAGTGCTTCCCTAGCGGGAGTTACAAGCACAGATACGCAGTATTTT.

This clonotype was counted at least ten times. This rearrangement joins TRBV12-3 or TRBV12-4 to TRBJ1-2; D ambiguous. The CDR3 is 12 residues long. V lost 0 bases and J lost 8, with 7 bases in between. CDR3 bases: TGTGCCAGCAGTTTAGCGGGTCGAGGCTACACCTTC. It encodes CASSLAGRGYTF.